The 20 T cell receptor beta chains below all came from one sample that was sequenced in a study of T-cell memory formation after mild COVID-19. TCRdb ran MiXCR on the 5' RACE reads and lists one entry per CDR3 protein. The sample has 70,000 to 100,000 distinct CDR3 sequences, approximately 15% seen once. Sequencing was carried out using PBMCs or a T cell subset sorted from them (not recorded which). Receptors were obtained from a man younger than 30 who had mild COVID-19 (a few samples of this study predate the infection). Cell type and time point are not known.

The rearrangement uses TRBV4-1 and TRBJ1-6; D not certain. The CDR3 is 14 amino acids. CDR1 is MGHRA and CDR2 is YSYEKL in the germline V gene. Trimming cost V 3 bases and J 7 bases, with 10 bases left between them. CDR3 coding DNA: TGCGCCAGCAGCCAGGGTGCCCTGAATTCACCCCTCCACTTT. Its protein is CASSQGALNSPLHF.

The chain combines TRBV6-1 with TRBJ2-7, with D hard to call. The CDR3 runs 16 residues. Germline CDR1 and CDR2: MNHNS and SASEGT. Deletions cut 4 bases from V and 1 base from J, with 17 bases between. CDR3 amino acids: CASSGESRARSYEQYF. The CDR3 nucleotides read TGTGCCAGCAGTGGGGAATCTAGAGCCCGTTCCTACGAGCAGTACTTC.

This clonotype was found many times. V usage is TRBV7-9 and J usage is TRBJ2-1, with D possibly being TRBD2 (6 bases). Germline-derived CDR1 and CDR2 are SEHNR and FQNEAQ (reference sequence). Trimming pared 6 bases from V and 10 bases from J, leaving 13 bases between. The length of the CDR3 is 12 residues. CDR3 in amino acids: CASRLSGSEQFF. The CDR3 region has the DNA TGTGCCAGCAGACTGAGCGGGTCCGAGCAGTTCTTC.

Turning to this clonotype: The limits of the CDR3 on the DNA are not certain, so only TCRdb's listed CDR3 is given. This chain's CDR3 is CASTYWCEQYV. The chain has TRBV21-1 and TRBJ2-7. TRBV21-1 is assigned pseudogene status. The CDR3 numbers 11 amino acids, ends counted.

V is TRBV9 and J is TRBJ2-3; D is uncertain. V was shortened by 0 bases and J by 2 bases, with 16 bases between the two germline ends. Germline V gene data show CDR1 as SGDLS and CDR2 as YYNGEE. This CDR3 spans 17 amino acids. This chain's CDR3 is CASSVDRLAGDTDTQYF. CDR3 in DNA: TGTGCCAGCAGCGTAGACAGACTGGCTGGGGACACAGATACGCAGTATTTT.

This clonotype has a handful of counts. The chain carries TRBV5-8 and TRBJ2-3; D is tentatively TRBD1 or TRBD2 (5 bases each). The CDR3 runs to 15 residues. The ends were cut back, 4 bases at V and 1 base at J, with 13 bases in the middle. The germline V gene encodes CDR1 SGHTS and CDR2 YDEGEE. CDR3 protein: CASSGLGRGTDTQYF. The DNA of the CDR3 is TGTGCCAGCAGCGGACTGGGGCGCGGCACAGATACGCAGTATTTT.

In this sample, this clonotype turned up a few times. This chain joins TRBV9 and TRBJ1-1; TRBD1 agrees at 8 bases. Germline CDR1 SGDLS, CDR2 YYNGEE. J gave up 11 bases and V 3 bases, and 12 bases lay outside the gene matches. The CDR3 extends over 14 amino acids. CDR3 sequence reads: CASSAGLGQGIAFF. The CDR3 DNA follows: TGTGCCAGCAGCGCGGGACTTGGACAGGGAATTGCTTTCTTT.

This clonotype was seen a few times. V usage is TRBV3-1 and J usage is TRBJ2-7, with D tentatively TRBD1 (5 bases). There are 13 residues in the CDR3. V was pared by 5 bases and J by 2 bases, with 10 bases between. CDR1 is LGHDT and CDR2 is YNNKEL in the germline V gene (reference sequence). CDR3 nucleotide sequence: TGTGCCAGCAGCTTCGACAGCACCTACGAGCAGTACTTC. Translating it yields CASSFDSTYEQYF.

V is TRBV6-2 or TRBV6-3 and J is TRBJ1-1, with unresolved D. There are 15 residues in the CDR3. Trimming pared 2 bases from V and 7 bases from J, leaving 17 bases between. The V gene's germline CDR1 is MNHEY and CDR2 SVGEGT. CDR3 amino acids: CASSYSPGENYEAFF. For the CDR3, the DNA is TGTGCCAGCAGTTACAGCCCAGGAGAAAACTATGAAGCTTTCTTT.

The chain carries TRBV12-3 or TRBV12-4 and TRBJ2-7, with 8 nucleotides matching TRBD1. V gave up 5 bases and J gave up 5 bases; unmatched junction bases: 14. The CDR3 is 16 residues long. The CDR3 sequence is CASSPWGEGQDHEQYF. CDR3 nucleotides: TGTGCCAGCAGTCCCTGGGGAGAGGGACAGGACCACGAGCAGTACTTC.

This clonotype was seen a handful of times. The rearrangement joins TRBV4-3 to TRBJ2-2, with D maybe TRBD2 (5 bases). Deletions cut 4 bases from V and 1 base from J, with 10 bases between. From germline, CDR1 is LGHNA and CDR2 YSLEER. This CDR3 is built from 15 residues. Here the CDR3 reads CASSPWGENTGELFF. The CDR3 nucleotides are TGCGCCAGCAGCCCCTGGGGAGAGAACACCGGGGAGCTGTTTTTT.

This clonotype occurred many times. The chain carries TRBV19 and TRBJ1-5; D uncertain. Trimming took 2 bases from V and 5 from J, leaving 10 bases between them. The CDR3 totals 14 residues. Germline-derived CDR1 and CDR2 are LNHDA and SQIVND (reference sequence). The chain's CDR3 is CASSISRRDQPQHF. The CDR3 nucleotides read TGTGCCAGTAGTATAAGCCGGCGGGATCAGCCCCAGCATTTT. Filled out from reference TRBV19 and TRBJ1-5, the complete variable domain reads DGGITQSPKYLFRKEGQNVTLSCEQNLNHDAMYWYRQDPGQGLRLIYYSQIVNDFQKGDIAEGYSVSREKKESFPLTVTSAQKNPTAFYLCASSISRRDQPQHFGDGTRLSIL.

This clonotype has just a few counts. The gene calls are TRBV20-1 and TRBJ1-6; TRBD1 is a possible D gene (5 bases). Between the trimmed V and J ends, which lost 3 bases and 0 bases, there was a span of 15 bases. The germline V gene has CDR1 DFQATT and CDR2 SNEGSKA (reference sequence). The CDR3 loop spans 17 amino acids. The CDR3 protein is CSASPTVPSSYNSPLHF. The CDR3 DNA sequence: TGCAGTGCTAGCCCGACAGTTCCTAGCTCCTATAATTCACCCCTCCACTTT.

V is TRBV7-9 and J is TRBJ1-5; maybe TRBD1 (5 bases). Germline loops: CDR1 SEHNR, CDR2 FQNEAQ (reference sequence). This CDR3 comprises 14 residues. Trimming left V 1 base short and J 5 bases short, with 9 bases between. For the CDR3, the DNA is TGTGCCAGCAGCTTAGATCAGGGCCATCAGCCCCAGCATTTT. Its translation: CASSLDQGHQPQHF.

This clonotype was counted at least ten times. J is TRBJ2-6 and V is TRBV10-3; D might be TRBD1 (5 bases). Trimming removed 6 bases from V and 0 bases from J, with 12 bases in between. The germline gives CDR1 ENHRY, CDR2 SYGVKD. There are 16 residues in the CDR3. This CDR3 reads CAIRPTESSGANVLTF. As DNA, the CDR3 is TGTGCCATCAGACCGACAGAAAGCTCTGGGGCCAACGTCCTGACTTTC.

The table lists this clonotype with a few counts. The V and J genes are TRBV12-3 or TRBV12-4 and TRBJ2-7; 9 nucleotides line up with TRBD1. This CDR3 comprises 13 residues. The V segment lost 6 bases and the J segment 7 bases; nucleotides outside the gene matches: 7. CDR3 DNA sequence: TGTGCCAGCAGCATCGGACAGGGGAGAGAGCAGTACTTC. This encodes CASSIGQGREQYF.

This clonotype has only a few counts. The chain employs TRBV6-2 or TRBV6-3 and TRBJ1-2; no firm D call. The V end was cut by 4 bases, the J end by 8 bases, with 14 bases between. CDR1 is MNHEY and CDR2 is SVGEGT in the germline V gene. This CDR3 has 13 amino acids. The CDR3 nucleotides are TGTGCCAGCAGTTTAACCGGGAGCAGCGGCTACACCTTC. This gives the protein CASSLTGSSGYTF.

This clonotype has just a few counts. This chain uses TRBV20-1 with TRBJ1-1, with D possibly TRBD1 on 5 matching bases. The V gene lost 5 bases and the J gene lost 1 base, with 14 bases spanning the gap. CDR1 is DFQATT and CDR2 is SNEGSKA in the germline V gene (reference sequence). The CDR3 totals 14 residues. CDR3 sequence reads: CSAFPGRSNTEAFF. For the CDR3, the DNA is TGCAGTGCTTTCCCGGGGCGGTCGAACACTGAAGCTTTCTTT.

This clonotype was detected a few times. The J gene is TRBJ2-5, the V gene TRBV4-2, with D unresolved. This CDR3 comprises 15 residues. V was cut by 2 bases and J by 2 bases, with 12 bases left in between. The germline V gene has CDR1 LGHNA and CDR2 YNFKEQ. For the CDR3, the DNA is TGTGCCAGCAGCCAATTAAAGGGTGGTCAAGAGACCCAGTACTTC. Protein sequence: CASSQLKGGQETQYF.

The DNA for the CDR3 is TGTGCCAGCTCACCAGCCGCAGTGTACGAGCAGTACGTC. Amino acids: CASSPAAVYEQYV. The chain uses TRBV18 and TRBJ2-7; no clear D. This CDR3 spans 13 amino acids. Germline values: CDR1 KGHSH, CDR2 LQKENI. V was trimmed by 2 bases and J by 4 bases, leaving 9 bases between them.